This T cell receptor (beta chain) was found in a study of graft-versus-host responses after intestinal transplantation (dated by TCRdb to about 2021). Broadly, across the study: Recipients received multivisceral, liver-intestinal, or isolated intestinal transplants. To identify alloreactive clones, pre-transplant mixed lymphocyte reaction products were sequenced and then compared with unstimulated pre-transplant donor and recipient T cells. A peak of at least 4% donor T cells among recipient peripheral blood mononuclear cells was the definition used for donor T cell macrochimerism. Anti-thymocyte globulin induction was given to all recipients, followed by maintenance tacrolimus and steroids for two to four years. Graft-versus-host and host-versus-graft alloreactive T cell clones were tracked in the graft, circulation and bone marrow after intestinal transplantation using bulk TCR-beta CDR3 sequencing. Instead of going to the commercial service, samples from a few later patients were sequenced in-house on an Illumina MiSeq and processed with MiXCR. Of the roughly 25 intestinal transplant recipients enrolled in the cohort, one of whom was a retransplant, 3 patients without pretransplant specimens were excluded. Here is what the overall study found, with its caveats: GvH clones turned up in recipient bone marrow, with some appearing earlier in ileal mucosa or blood, a pattern consistent with an intestinal mucosal origin. The relatively low number and heterogeneity of intestinal transplant patients limited the conclusions. Early after transplant, peak levels of circulating GvH clones were found to be associated with declines in HvG clones. In patients with donor T cell macrochimerism, the allografts had high GvH to HvG T cell clonal ratios.

This clone has a handful of counts. Base qualities are not provided; no much larger clone lies one nucleotide away. The germline V gene provides CDR1 SGHTS and CDR2 YDEGEE. Including the terminal cysteine and phenylalanine, the CDR3 comprises 16 residues. Here the CDR3 DNA is all that survives: 48 bases in frame from base 1. Deletion took 0 bases off V and 1 base off J, with a span of 13 bases between the germline ends. The protocol used for the library was the immunoSEQ multiplex PCR assay. In most patients, genomic DNA was isolated using the Qiagen DNeasy Blood and Tissue Kit and sent frozen to Adaptive Biotechnologies for TCR sequencing. Adaptive Biotechnologies carried out high-throughput TCR-beta CDR3 sequencing of genomic DNA for most patients. In the authors' own workflow: Adaptive's ImmunoSEQ software was the source of the TCR sequencing data for about 17 patients, while a few other patients were processed with MiXCR and VDJtools. CD4 versus CD8 sorting errors were corrected by removing sequences found in both subsets at a frequency ratio below 5:1. CDR3 nucleotide sequences shared by donor and recipient were removed because the origin of these sequences could not be assigned. Alloreactive clones required at least 2-fold expansion over unstimulated cells and minimum CFSE-low frequency of 0.002% (template counts) or 0.001% (read counts). A clone was considered mappable if detected in the sequenced pre-transplant spleen, lymph node, or MLR CFSE-low populations of the donor or recipient. The cumulative frequency of alloreactive clones was calculated as a percentage of all sequences, weighted by copy number. In TCRdb, the immuneACCESS table is reduced to in-frame sequences with V and J assigned. These tables do not hold every clone; where another copy was compared, an unresolved V gene accounts for under half, and the others remain unexplained. That table furnishes V, J and clone size, whereas the DNA furnished D and trimming. The sample table holds 4,500 or so clones, of which 25% to 35% were seen once. In total, the top ten clones hold more than 7% of the sample.

The time point tag for this specimen amounts to: cells obtained before transplantation from donor or recipient. Mixed lymphocyte reactions plated some 200,000 CFSE-labeled pre-transplant responders with some 200,000 irradiated violet-dye-labeled stimulators and were cultured for more than five days. After the mixed lymphocyte reaction, proliferating CD3+CD4+CFSE-low and CD3+CD8+CFSE-low responder cells were FACS-sorted on a BD Influx sorter. This sequence uses TRBV5-8 and TRBJ1-2, with no D gene named confidently. This clonotype originated in a human patient who was an organ donor for intestinal transplantation. This material consisted of alloreactive CD4+ T cells from a mixed lymphocyte reaction culture, taken before transplantation. This specimen's cell subset or site label, interpreted: CFSE-low proliferating T cells sorted from roughly six-day pre-transplant mixed lymphocyte reaction (GvH or HvG direction). This receptor has the CDR3 CASSLAPGDRNYGYTF. Read as DNA, the sequence is TGTGCCAGCAGCTTGGCCCCCGGGGATCGTAACTATGGCTACACCTTC.